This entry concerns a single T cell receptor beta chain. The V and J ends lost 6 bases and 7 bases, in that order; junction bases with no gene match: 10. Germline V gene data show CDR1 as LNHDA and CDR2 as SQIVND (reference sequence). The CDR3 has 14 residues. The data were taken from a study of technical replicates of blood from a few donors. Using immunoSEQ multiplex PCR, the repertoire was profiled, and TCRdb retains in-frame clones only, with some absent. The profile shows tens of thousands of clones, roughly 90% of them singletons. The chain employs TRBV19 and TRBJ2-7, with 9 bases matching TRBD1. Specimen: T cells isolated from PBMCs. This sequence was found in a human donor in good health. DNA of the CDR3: TGTGCCAGTAGCGAGGGACAGGGTGGAGGAGAGCAGTACTTC. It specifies CASSEGQGGGEQYF.